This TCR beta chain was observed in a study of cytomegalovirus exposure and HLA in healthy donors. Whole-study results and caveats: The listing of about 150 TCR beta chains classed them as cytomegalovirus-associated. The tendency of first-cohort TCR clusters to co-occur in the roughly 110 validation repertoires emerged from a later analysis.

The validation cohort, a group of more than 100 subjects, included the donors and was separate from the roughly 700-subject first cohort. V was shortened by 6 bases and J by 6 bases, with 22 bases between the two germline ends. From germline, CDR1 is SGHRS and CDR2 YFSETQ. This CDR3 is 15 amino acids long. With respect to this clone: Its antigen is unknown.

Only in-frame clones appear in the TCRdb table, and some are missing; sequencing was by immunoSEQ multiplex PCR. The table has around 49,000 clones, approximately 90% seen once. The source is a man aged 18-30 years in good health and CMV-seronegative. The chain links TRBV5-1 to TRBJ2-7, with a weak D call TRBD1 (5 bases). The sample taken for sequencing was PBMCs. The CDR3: CASNPAQGLAAEQYF. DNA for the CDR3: TGCGCCAGCAACCCAGCTCAGGGTCTTGCCGCCGAGCAGTACTTC.